This T cell receptor (beta chain) was recorded in a study of shared clonotypes between healthy human individuals. With respect to this clone: Its antigen is as yet unknown.

Study-wide findings and caveats: Shared clonotypes: approximately 4.5% naive CD4, approximately 3.4% naive CD8, less than 2.5% memory CD4, over 0.3% memory CD8.

Only CD45RO-negative cells positively selected for CCR7 counted as naive CD8 cells, so terminally differentiated effector memory CD45RA+ cells were excluded. The study enrolled healthy HIV-negative adults without recent acute infections or vaccinations as donors. Running of the assay took place at deep level. Data came from immunoSEQ multiplex PCR; TCRdb stores just in-frame clones and leaves some out. The sample holds some 2,100,000 clones; just over 90% are singletons and the top ten take around 1.7%. The CDR3 totals 15 residues. Germline CDR1 MGHRA, CDR2 YSYEKL. The V gene lost 0 bases and the J gene lost 0 bases, with 8 bases spanning the gap.

This TCR derives from a man younger than 35 in good health. Some clones in this sample may be carry-over from other donors' samples. The chain couples TRBV4-1 to TRBJ1-1; D is unclear. The sequenced material came from naive CD8+ T cells from PBMCs. The CDR3 here is CASSQDPRMNTEAFF. The CDR3 region has the DNA TGCGCCAGCAGCCAAGATCCTCGGATGAACACTGAAGCTTTCTTT.